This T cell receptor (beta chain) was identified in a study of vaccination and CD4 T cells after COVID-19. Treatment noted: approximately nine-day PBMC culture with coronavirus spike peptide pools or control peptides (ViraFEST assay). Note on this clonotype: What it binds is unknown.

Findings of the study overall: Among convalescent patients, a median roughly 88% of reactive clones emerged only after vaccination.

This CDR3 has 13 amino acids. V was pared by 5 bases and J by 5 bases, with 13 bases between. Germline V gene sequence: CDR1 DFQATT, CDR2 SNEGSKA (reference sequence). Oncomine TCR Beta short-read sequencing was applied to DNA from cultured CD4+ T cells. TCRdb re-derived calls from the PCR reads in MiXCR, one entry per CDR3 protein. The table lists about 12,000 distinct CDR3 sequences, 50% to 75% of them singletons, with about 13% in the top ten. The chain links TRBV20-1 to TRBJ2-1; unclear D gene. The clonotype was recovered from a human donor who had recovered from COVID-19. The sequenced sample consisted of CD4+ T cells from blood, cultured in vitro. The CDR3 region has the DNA TGCAGTGCTGCCCACTTAGTAAACAATGAGCAGTTCTTC. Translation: CSAAHLVNNEQFF.